This is a list of T cell receptor beta chains from one sample in a study of blood T cell repertoires in COVID-19. TCRdb keeps only in-frame clones here, not all; method: immunoSEQ multiplex PCR. The table has about 50,000 clones, around 81% seen once. The sample taken for sequencing was peripheral blood. The receptors originated from a woman of 80 years or more with COVID-19, enrolled during active disease. Both conserved end residues are part of each CDR3. Fields, in order: D gene, clone size, V gene, J gene, CDR3 DNA, CDR3 protein. The D gene is left open where the match is weak. Only some rows state a clone size, as once, few, many or a class for expanded clones.

TRBD1	-	TRBV5-8	TRBJ2-3	TGTGCCAGCAGCTTCGGACAGGACACAGATACGCAGTATTTT	CASSFGQDTDTQYF
-	-	TRBV2	TRBJ2-2	TGTGCCAGCAGTGCCGTGGGAGCCACCGGGGAGCTGTTTTTT	CASSAVGATGELFF
-	-	TRBV10-3	TRBJ1-1	TGTGCCATCAAAGGGGACACTGAAGCTTTCTTT	CAIKGDTEAFF
TRBD2	-	TRBV6-5	TRBJ2-7	TGTGCCAGCAGAGGGATTAGCGGGAGCTCCTACGAGCAGTACTTC	CASRGISGSSYEQYF
-	-	TRBV5-1	TRBJ1-1	TGCGCCAGCAGCTTGGCAGTAGGGGACACTGAAGCTTTCTTT	CASSLAVGDTEAFF
TRBD1	once	TRBV3-1/TRBV3-2	TRBJ1-3	TGTGCCAGCAGCCAAGGAAACAGGGGTGCCGGGGGAAACACCATATATTTT	CASSQGNRGAGGNTIYF
-	once	TRBV28	TRBJ1-3	TGTGCCAGCCGTCCTGGCAGCTCTGGAAACACCATATATTTT	CASRPGSSGNTIYF
TRBD1	-	TRBV28	TRBJ2-7	TGTGCCAGCAGTTTGGGGGTCGGGACAGCTACCTACGAGCAGTACTTC	CASSLGVGTATYEQYF
-	-	TRBV6-1	TRBJ1-1	TGTGCCAGCAGTGAAGGCAGGGAAGCTTTCTTT	CASSEGREAFF
-	-	TRBV6-5	TRBJ1-1	TGTGCCAGCAGACCACAGGAGATGGTCACTGAAGCTTTCTTT	CASRPQEMVTEAFF
-	-	TRBV5-5	TRBJ2-7	TGTGCCAGCAGCTTTCGGCTAGCTCCCTCCGAGCAGTACTTC	CASSFRLAPSEQYF
-	-	TRBV21-1	TRBJ2-5	TGTGCCAGCAGCAAAGGAGGCAAGAGAAGGTGGGAGACCCAGTACTTC	CASSKGGKRRWETQYF
-	-	TRBV21-1	TRBJ2-7	TGTGCCAGCAGCAAAGTGCTTAGGAGCGGGAGCTCCTACGAGCAGTACTTC	CASSKVLRSGSSYEQYF
TRBD2	-	TRBV19	TRBJ2-7	TGTGCCAGTAGTATGGGGGGGATTCTCTACGAGCAGTACTTC	CASSMGGILYEQYF
TRBD1	-	TRBV6-6	TRBJ2-7	TGTGCCAGCAGTTACGGACAGGGAAGATCGTACGAGCAGTACTTC	CASSYGQGRSYEQYF
TRBD1	few	TRBV27	TRBJ1-1	TGTGCCAGCAGTTTGTATCGACAGGGGAACACTGAAGCTTTCTTT	CASSLYRQGNTEAFF
-	-	TRBV6-6	TRBJ1-6	TGTGCCAGCAGTCGGGGGGGTGGTAATTCACCCCTCCACTTT	CASSRGGGNSPLHF
-	-	TRBV7-3	TRBJ2-7	TGTGCCAGCAGCCTGTCCAGGGGCGAGCAGTACTTC	CASSLSRGEQYF
-	-	TRBV19	TRBJ1-5	TGTGCCAGTACCTCAGGAGGTCAGCCCCAGCATTTT	CASTSGGQPQHF
-	-	TRBV2	TRBJ1-2	TGTGCCAGCATGGAGAATGAGTGGAACGGCTACACCTTC	CASMENEWNGYTF
-	few	TRBV7-9	TRBJ1-2	TGTGCCAGCAGCTTAGCTGGCCAGGCGAACTATGGCTACACCTTC	CASSLAGQANYGYTF
-	-	TRBV28	TRBJ1-5	TGTGCCAGCAGTTCGTACAGGGCAATGGGGCATTTT	CASSSYRAMGHF
TRBD1	-	TRBV3-1/TRBV3-2	TRBJ1-4	TGTGCCAGCAGCGGTAGGCACAGGGGTGGCGAAAAACTGTTTTTT	CASSGRHRGGEKLFF
-	few	TRBV3-1/TRBV3-2	TRBJ2-1	TGTGCCAGCCTTCAACAGGGTTTGGACAATGAGCAGTTCTTC	CASLQQGLDNEQFF
-	-	TRBV7-2	TRBJ1-2	TGTGCCAGCAGCAACAGGAGACCCGATGGCTACACCTTC	CASSNRRPDGYTF
-	-	TRBV20-1	TRBJ2-1	TGCAGTGCTACACAGTACAATGAGCAGTTCTTC	CSATQYNEQFF
TRBD1	-	TRBV11-2	TRBJ1-2	TGTGCCAGCAGCACGGACAGGGTGGGTGGCTACACCTTC	CASSTDRVGGYTF
-	-	TRBV27	TRBJ2-2	TGTGCCAGCAGCCCAAGAGTCGGGGAGCTGTTTTTT	CASSPRVGELFF
TRBD2	-	TRBV6-6	TRBJ2-3	TGTGCCAGCAGTCCGGTATTAGCGGGAGGGCCGACAGATACGCAGTATTTT	CASSPVLAGGPTDTQYF
-	-	TRBV11-2	TRBJ1-2	TGTGCCAGCAGCCCCCCATTAGCACGGTTATATGGCTACACCTTC	CASSPPLARLYGYTF
-	-	TRBV5-1	TRBJ2-7	TGCGCCAGCAGCTTTGGGAGTTCCTACGAGCAGTACTTC	CASSFGSSYEQYF
-	-	TRBV25-1	TRBJ2-1	TGTGCCAGCAGTGACCCCAGGTTGGAACGGTTCTTC	CASSDPRLERFF
-	-	TRBV28	TRBJ2-3	TGTGCCAGCACCCGCAGGCTTCCCACAGATACGCAGTATTTT	CASTRRLPTDTQYF
-	-	TRBV27	TRBJ2-3	TGTGCCAGCAGTTTATCCAGGGTGACAGATACGCAGTATTTT	CASSLSRVTDTQYF
TRBD2	-	TRBV3-1/TRBV3-2	TRBJ2-7	TGTGCCAGCAGCCGATGGACTAGCGGAGGCTACTACGAGCAGTACTTC	CASSRWTSGGYYEQYF
-	few	TRBV7-9	TRBJ1-6	TGTGCCAGCAGCTTAGGAAGCTCACCCCTCCACTTT	CASSLGSSPLHF
TRBD2	few	TRBV10-3	TRBJ2-3	TGTGCCGCCGCTGCTTTAGCGGGGGGCACAGATACGCAGTATTTT	CAAAALAGGTDTQYF
-	-	TRBV28	TRBJ1-6	TGTGCCAGCAGGGCCGGCGGGTCACCCCTCCACTTT	CASRAGGSPLHF
TRBD2	once	TRBV3-1/TRBV3-2	TRBJ2-1	TGTGCCAGCAGCCAAGATATAACTAGCGGGACCTACAATGAGCAGTTCTTC	CASSQDITSGTYNEQFF
TRBD1	once	TRBV2	TRBJ2-7	TGTGCCAGCAGTTGGGACAGCCCTGAGCAGTACTTC	CASSWDSPEQYF
-	-	TRBV29-1	TRBJ1-2	TGCAGCGTCTATAAAGGAGGAAGAAAGGACTATGGCTACACCTTC	CSVYKGGRKDYGYTF
-	medium-sized	TRBV29-1	TRBJ2-3	TGCAGCGTTGAAGCGGGACAACACACAGATACGCAGTATTTT	CSVEAGQHTDTQYF
-	-	TRBV5-8	TRBJ1-5	TGTGCCAGCAGCTTGGCCGGGGGTGGCAATCAGCCCCAGCATTTT	CASSLAGGGNQPQHF
-	-	TRBV7-9	TRBJ2-7	TGTGCCAGCAGCTTAGGGGACACCCGGGGCCGCTACGAGCAGTACTTC	CASSLGDTRGRYEQYF
-	-	TRBV25-1	TRBJ2-1	TGTGCCAGCAGTGATGGGGGCGGACGAAGCTCCTACAATGAGCAGTTCTTC	CASSDGGGRSSYNEQFF
-	-	TRBV2	TRBJ2-1	TGTGCCAGCAGTGATTTAGCCCGGTTAGGCTATGAGCAGTTCTTC	CASSDLARLGYEQFF
TRBD2	-	TRBV4-1	TRBJ2-1	TGCGCCAGCAGCCAAGTCTTAGCGGGACCCTACAATGAGCAGTTCTTC	CASSQVLAGPYNEQFF
TRBD1	-	TRBV6-6	TRBJ2-7	TGTGCCAGCAGTTACCTGGACAGGGGGAACGAGCAGTACTTC	CASSYLDRGNEQYF
TRBD2	-	TRBV18	TRBJ2-1	TGTGCCAGCTCACCACCGGGACTAGCAGGAAATGAGCAGTTCTTC	CASSPPGLAGNEQFF
-	-	TRBV4-2	TRBJ2-5	TGTGCCAGCAGCCAAGATCAGGGTCCGGGGACCCAGTACTTC	CASSQDQGPGTQYF
TRBD1	-	TRBV6-5	TRBJ2-7	TGTGCCAGCATTCCGGGACAGGGGGCGATCGAGCAGTACTTC	CASIPGQGAIEQYF
TRBD2	-	TRBV3-1/TRBV3-2	TRBJ2-2	TGTGCCAGCAGCCACCGGACTAGCGGGAGGTCCGGGGAGCTGTTTTTT	CASSHRTSGRSGELFF
-	-	TRBV18	TRBJ2-1	TGTGCCAGCTCACCCGGGACAACACTTAACAATGAGCAGTTCTTC	CASSPGTTLNNEQFF
TRBD1	-	TRBV27	TRBJ2-1	TGTGCCAGCACCGACAGGGGGTACAATGAGCAGTTCTTC	CASTDRGYNEQFF
-	-	TRBV12-3/TRBV12-4	TRBJ2-1	TGTGCCAGCAGTTTAGGTAGAGGGCAGTTCTTC	CASSLGRGQFF
-	few	TRBV27	TRBJ2-3	TGTGCCAGCAGTGTTGACACTTATACGCAGTATTTT	CASSVDTYTQYF
-	-	TRBV19	TRBJ2-7	TGTGCCAGTAGTATGGTGGGAGAGCCCTCAGGTAGAGGGGAGCAGTACTTC	CASSMVGEPSGRGEQYF
TRBD1	-	TRBV18	TRBJ1-2	TGTGCCAGCTCACCGCTGGGACAGGAGGCTGTAAACTATGGCTACACCTTC	CASSPLGQEAVNYGYTF
-	-	TRBV7-9	TRBJ1-2	TGTGCCAGCAGCATAATCGACTATGGCTACACCTTC	CASSIIDYGYTF
-	-	TRBV2	TRBJ1-2	TGTGCCAGCAGGGCAGGGTTCGATGGCTACACCTTC	CASRAGFDGYTF